A single sample gave rise to the 7 T cell receptor beta chains below, sequenced in a study of radiotherapy plus CTLA-4 blockade in lung cancer. The assay was immunoSEQ multiplex PCR, and TCRdb's table has in-frame clones only and misses some. The table has roughly 50,000 clones, 65% to 85% seen once. This material consisted of peripheral blood, taken from a patient treated with radiotherapy plus ipilimumab. These receptors came from a human donor with non-small cell lung cancer who had stable disease on radiotherapy plus ipilimumab.

This clone was recorded once. This chain uses TRBV30 with TRBJ1-2; TRBD1 matches at 7 bases. This CDR3 region has 12 residues. Germline V CDR1 and CDR2: GTSNPN, SVGIG (reference sequence). The V and J ends lost 3 bases and 8 bases, in that order; junction bases with no gene match: 6. The CDR3 sequence is CAWRGRGIGYTF. Here the CDR3 DNA reads TGTGCCTGGAGGGGCAGGGGGATCGGCTACACCTTC.

The rearrangement joins TRBV6-5 to TRBJ2-7; a weak D match, TRBD1 (6 bases). Trimming took off 7 bases at V and 1 base at J, with 17 bases between the two ends. In germline, CDR1 is MNHEY, CDR2 SVGAGI. CDR3 length equals 15 residues. The CDR3 is CASNRPGTLSYEQYF. In nucleotides, the CDR3 is TGTGCCAGCAACCGCCCAGGGACACTTTCCTACGAGCAGTACTTC.

This chain connects TRBV28 to TRBJ1-5; 8 positions match TRBD1. Looked up from germline, CDR1 is MDHEN and CDR2 is SYDVKM. CDR3 size: 17 residues. Unmatched junction bases numbered 11, after V lost 2 bases and J lost 5 bases. The CDR3 loop is CASSLGGGQGAYQPQHF. CDR3 bases: TGTGCCAGCAGTTTAGGGGGGGGCCAGGGGGCATATCAGCCCCAGCATTTT.

This clone was observed a single time. CDR3 nucleotides: TGTGCCAGCAGCCTAGGGACTAGGGGGTTCTTC. This codes for CASSLGTRGFF. The chain couples TRBV2 to TRBJ2-1; 8 positions agree with TRBD2. The germline V gene encodes CDR1 SNHLY and CDR2 FYNNEI. V dropped 6 bases and J dropped 15; count of bases not matched to a gene: 7. The CDR3 spans 11 residues.

V gene TRBV7-3 combines with J gene TRBJ2-6; 8 bases align to TRBD2. The CDR3 has 20 residues. Germline lookup yields CDR1 SGHTA and CDR2 FQGTGA. After removal of 2 bases from V and 0 bases from J, the junction contained 12 bases not matched to a gene. CDR3: CASSLGFGAGTSSGANVLTF. The CDR3 nucleotides are TGTGCCAGCAGCTTAGGGTTCGGGGCAGGGACTAGCTCTGGGGCCAACGTCCTGACTTTC.

The CDR3 DNA reads as TGTGCCAGCAGTACACGGGGGAGGACTGAAGCTTTCTTT. Translating it yields CASSTRGRTEAFF. The chain uses TRBV27 and TRBJ1-1; a weak D match, TRBD1 (5 bases). CDR1 and CDR2 from the germline V gene are MNHEY and SMNVEV (reference sequence). The length of the CDR3 is 13 residues. V was pared by 5 bases and J by 5 bases, with 12 bases between.

The chain employs TRBV18 and TRBJ1-1, with 7 bases fitting TRBD1. The CDR3 extends over 15 amino acids. Unmatched junction bases numbered 5, after V lost 0 bases and J lost 4 bases. CDR1 is KGHSH and CDR2 is LQKENI in the germline V gene. The CDR3 protein is CASSPPTGDGTEAFF. CDR3 nucleotides: TGTGCCAGCTCACCACCTACAGGGGACGGCACTGAAGCTTTCTTT.